Presented here are 30 T cell receptor beta chains from one specimen sequenced in a study of OX40 agonist ivuxolimab in advanced cancers. Assay: immunoSEQ multiplex PCR; the TCRdb copy retains only in-frame clones and omits some. The repertoire holds tens of thousands of clones, with about nine tenths as singletons. The sample here was CD4+ or CD8+ T cells sorted from blood, taken in a trial of the OX40 agonist ivuxolimab. These receptors originate from an adult with an advanced solid tumor such as melanoma, head and neck, liver or kidney cancer.

J is TRBJ2-7 and V is TRBV6-5; D not resolved. The CDR3 covers 14 residues. Germline-derived CDR1 and CDR2 are MNHEY and SVGAGI. Deletions cut 2 bases from V and 6 bases from J, with 14 bases between. CDR3 in amino acids: CASSYANQDVEQYF. The CDR3 DNA reads TGTGCCAGCAGTTACGCGAATCAGGACGTCGAGCAGTACTTC.

The chain links TRBV5-4 to TRBJ1-1; the D gene is possibly TRBD1 (6 bases). V was trimmed by 1 base and J by 4 bases, leaving 8 bases between them. Germline-derived CDR1 and CDR2 are SGHNT and YYREEE (reference sequence). This CDR3 spans 13 amino acids. CDR3 in amino acids: CASSLYRATEAFF. The CDR3 DNA follows: TGTGCCAGCAGCTTGTACAGGGCCACTGAAGCTTTCTTT.

The rearrangement joins TRBV27 to TRBJ2-2; TRBD1 matches at 7 bases. The CDR3 contains 16 residues. V was pared by 6 bases and J by 3 bases, with 10 bases of the junction left unmatched. Germline loops: CDR1 MNHEY, CDR2 SMNVEV (reference sequence). The CDR3: CASRPNRGEDTGELFF. The CDR3 DNA is TGTGCCAGCAGACCTAACAGGGGAGAAGACACCGGGGAGCTGTTTTTT.

This sequence joins TRBV19 and TRBJ1-1; 8 positions agree with TRBD1. V lost 2 bases to trimming and J lost 1 base; unmatched junction nucleotides: 3. CDR1 is LNHDA, CDR2 SQIVND, per germline (reference sequence). The CDR3 spans 15 residues. In nucleotides, the CDR3 is TGTGCCAGTAGTATATCCCAGGGGGCGAACACTGAAGCTTTCTTT. As protein: CASSISQGANTEAFF.

V and J are TRBV11-2 and TRBJ1-6; D is undetermined. The CDR3 is 16 amino acids. V shed 2 bases and J shed 0 bases, with 8 bases lying between them. CDR1 and CDR2 (germline): SGHAT, FQNNGV. CDR3: CASSLYPVSYNSPLHF. As DNA, the CDR3 is TGTGCCAGCAGCTTATATCCAGTCTCCTATAATTCACCCCTCCACTTT.

The chain recombines TRBV14 with TRBJ1-2, with 7 bases fitting TRBD1. V gave up 4 bases and J gave up 5 bases; unmatched junction bases: 13. Germline loops: CDR1 SGHDN, CDR2 FVKESK. There are 16 residues in the CDR3. This chain's CDR3 is CASSPGGRETRYGYTF. CDR3 nucleotides: TGTGCCAGCAGCCCAGGGGGGAGGGAGACCCGGTATGGCTACACCTTC. Looking up the rest from reference TRBV14 and TRBJ1-2 gives the full variable domain: EAGVTQFPSHSVIEKGQTVTLRCDPISGHDNLYWYRRVMGKEIKFLLHFVKESKQDESGMPNNRFLAERTGGTYSTLKVQPAELEDSGVYFCASSPGGRETRYGYTFGSGTRLTVV.

This sequence joins TRBV19 and TRBJ2-7; TRBD1 is a possible D gene (6 bases). The V gene's germline CDR1 is LNHDA and CDR2 SQIVND (reference sequence). This CDR3 has 15 amino acids. Trimming removed 3 bases from V and 4 bases from J, with 16 bases in between. The CDR3, as DNA: TGTGCCAGTAGTATCCTGGCAGGGACAATATACGAGCAGTACTTC. Translated: CASSILAGTIYEQYF. Together with reference TRBV19 and TRBJ2-7, the CDR3 gives the full variable domain: DGGITQSPKYLFRKEGQNVTLSCEQNLNHDAMYWYRQDPGQGLRLIYYSQIVNDFQKGDIAEGYSVSREKKESFPLTVTSAQKNPTAFYLCASSILAGTIYEQYFGPGTRLTVT.

In its sample, this clone was seen a few times. The V call is TRBV19, the J call TRBJ1-5; D gene unclear. V lost 4 bases, J lost 4 bases, and 11 bases lay in between. The germline V gene has CDR1 LNHDA and CDR2 SQIVND (reference sequence). This CDR3 comprises 14 residues. The CDR3 here is CASSTLQENQPQHF. In DNA, the CDR3 is TGTGCCAGTAGTACCCTACAAGAAAATCAGCCCCAGCATTTT.

The rearrangement uses TRBV28 and TRBJ2-7, with TRBD2 matching 13 bases. The J segment lost 5 bases and the V segment lost 7 bases, leaving 8 bases of the junction unmatched. Germline V gene sequence: CDR1 MDHEN, CDR2 SYDVKM. The length of the CDR3 is 15 residues. The CDR3 protein is CASNPVGLAGDEQYF. The CDR3, as DNA: TGTGCCAGCAACCCCGTCGGACTAGCGGGAGACGAGCAGTACTTC.

The J gene is TRBJ2-3, the V gene TRBV13; 7 bases are a match to TRBD1. The length of the CDR3 is 15 residues. V dropped 0 bases and J dropped 1; count of bases not matched to a gene: 1. The germline V gene encodes CDR1 PRHDT and CDR2 FYEKMQ (reference sequence). CDR3 bases: TGTGCCAGCAGCTTAGGCGGACAGGGCACAGATACGCAGTATTTT. This codes for CASSLGGQGTDTQYF.

The CDR3 DNA is TGTGCCAGCAGTGAAGTTGGCAGGACGAACACCGGGGAGCTGTTTTTT. It encodes CASSEVGRTNTGELFF. The chain recombines TRBV2 with TRBJ2-2, with D uncertain. CDR3 length: 16 amino acids. The germline V and J ends were trimmed by 1 base and 0 bases, with 9 bases remaining between them. Germline lookup yields CDR1 SNHLY and CDR2 FYNNEI. The entire variable domain, with the rest obtained from reference TRBV2 and TRBJ2-2, is as follows: EPEVTQTPSHQVTQMGQEVILRCVPISNHLYFYWYRQILGQKVEFLVSFYNNEISEKSEIFDDQFSVERPDGSNFTLKIRSTKLEDSAMYFCASSEVGRTNTGELFFGEGSRLTVL.

The chain joins TRBV6-5 to TRBJ1-1, with 8 nucleotides matching TRBD1. Germline V gene lookup returns CDR1 MNHEY and CDR2 SVGAGI. The CDR3 length is 15 residues. V lost 1 base, J lost 1 base, and 2 bases stayed unmatched. CDR3 amino acids: CASSYFGTGNTEAFF. CDR3 nucleotides: TGTGCCAGCAGTTACTTCGGGACAGGGAACACTGAAGCTTTCTTT.

The rearrangement uses TRBV19 and TRBJ2-4; D is perhaps TRBD2 (6 bases). Per germline, CDR1 LNHDA and CDR2 SQIVND (reference sequence). Trimming removed 3 bases from V and 1 base from J, with 13 bases in between. This CDR3 has 16 residues. CDR3 sequence (DNA): TGTGCCAGTAGTATTCGAGCGGGTGCGGCCAAAAACATTCAGTACTTC. This translates into CASSIRAGAAKNIQYF.

This clone has a handful of counts. This sequence joins TRBV7-9 and TRBJ1-2; tentative D call: TRBD1 (5 bases). The CDR3 runs 16 residues. Germline V gene data show CDR1 as SEHNR and CDR2 as FQNEAQ (reference sequence). Trimming took off 0 bases at V and 6 bases at J, with 17 bases between the two ends. CDR3 residues: CASSLALNQGRDGYTF. The DNA for the CDR3 is TGTGCCAGCAGCTTAGCGCTTAATCAGGGACGGGATGGCTACACCTTC.

J is TRBJ2-7 and V is TRBV4-1; D might be TRBD2 (6 bases). Trimming took 0 bases from V and 4 from J, leaving 13 bases between them. The CDR3 extends over 15 amino acids. Germline lookup yields CDR1 MGHRA and CDR2 YSYEKL. The CDR3 region has the DNA TGCGCCAGCAGCCAAGAAGCGGACTATTTGTACGAGCAGTACTTC. The encoded protein is CASSQEADYLYEQYF.

This chain joins TRBV27 and TRBJ2-7; 8 nucleotides line up with TRBD2. With V trimmed by 3 bases and J by 4 bases, 8 bases remained unmatched. The germline V gene has CDR1 MNHEY and CDR2 SMNVEV (reference sequence). The CDR3 sequence is 15 residues long. This CDR3 reads CASSFSGGEVYEQYF. Here the CDR3 DNA reads TGTGCCAGCAGTTTCTCGGGAGGGGAAGTGTACGAGCAGTACTTC.

The CDR3 here is CASSLTGGYSEAFF. The CDR3 DNA reads TGTGCCAGCAGCTTAACGGGGGGATACTCTGAAGCTTTCTTT. V gene TRBV7-3 combines with J gene TRBJ1-1; D possibly corresponds to TRBD1 (5 bases). The germline V and J ends were trimmed by 0 bases and 6 bases, with 11 bases remaining between them. The CDR3 totals 14 residues. Germline CDR1 reads SGHTA; CDR2 reads FQGTGA.

This chain links TRBV19 with TRBJ2-7; a possible D gene is TRBD1 (6 bases). The CDR3 covers 14 residues. Germline assignment: CDR1 LNHDA and CDR2 SQIVND (reference sequence). V was clipped by 0 bases and J by 5 bases, with 11 bases between them. The CDR3 coding sequence is TGTGCCAGTAGTATAGAGGCAGGGGAGAACGAGCAGTACTTC. Its translation is CASSIEAGENEQYF. Full variable domain (remainder filled in from reference TRBV19 and TRBJ2-7): DGGITQSPKYLFRKEGQNVTLSCEQNLNHDAMYWYRQDPGQGLRLIYYSQIVNDFQKGDIAEGYSVSREKKESFPLTVTSAQKNPTAFYLCASSIEAGENEQYFGPGTRLTVT.

This clone turned up a few times. The genes are TRBV19 and TRBJ1-5; maybe TRBD1 (5 bases). The CDR3 runs 12 residues. Trimming pared 7 bases from V and 2 bases from J, leaving 6 bases between. Germline-derived CDR1 and CDR2 are LNHDA and SQIVND (reference sequence). The CDR3 DNA reads TGTGCCAGTACGGGGGGCAATCAGCCCCAGCATTTT. This gives the protein CASTGGNQPQHF. Full variable domain (outside the CDR3, taken from reference TRBV19 and TRBJ1-5): DGGITQSPKYLFRKEGQNVTLSCEQNLNHDAMYWYRQDPGQGLRLIYYSQIVNDFQKGDIAEGYSVSREKKESFPLTVTSAQKNPTAFYLCASTGGNQPQHFGDGTRLSIL.

This chain connects TRBV5-4 to TRBJ1-3; D possibly corresponds to TRBD1 (6 bases). Germline values: CDR1 SGHNT, CDR2 YYREEE (reference sequence). The CDR3 spans 13 residues. Trimming pared 2 bases from V and 4 bases from J, leaving 7 bases between. CDR3 in amino acids: CASSFGGGNTIYF. The CDR3 region has the DNA TGTGCCAGCAGCTTTGGGGGCGGAAACACCATATATTTT.

This chain joins TRBV27 and TRBJ1-5; D call uncertain. V lost 4 bases to trimming and J lost 0 bases, with 10 bases between them. Germline V gene sequence: CDR1 MNHEY, CDR2 SMNVEV (reference sequence). This CDR3 spans 15 amino acids. This chain's CDR3 is CASSSPGYSNQPQHF. The CDR3 nucleotides read TGTGCCAGCAGTTCCCCTGGCTATAGCAATCAGCCCCAGCATTTT.

This chain connects TRBV6-4 to TRBJ2-1; D may be TRBD1 (5 bases). V was trimmed by 9 bases and J by 9 bases, leaving 12 bases between them. The CDR3 totals 11 residues. The V gene's germline CDR1 is MRHNA and CDR2 SNTAGT. CDR3 DNA sequence: TGTGCCAGAGAGCCAGGGATTGAGCAGTTCTTC. This sequence encodes CAREPGIEQFF.

The rearrangement uses TRBV27 and TRBJ1-2, with a tentative D call TRBD1 (5 bases). From germline, CDR1 is MNHEY and CDR2 SMNVEV (reference sequence). There are 15 residues in the CDR3. Trimming shortened V by 2 bases and J by 4 bases, and 14 bases separated the two germline ends. In DNA, the CDR3 is TGTGCCAGCAGTTTAACAGGAGAAGGATTCTATGGCTACACCTTC. Protein: CASSLTGEGFYGYTF.

The table lists this clone with a count of one. The J gene is TRBJ1-5, the V gene TRBV4-1, with 7 positions matching TRBD1. The CDR3 consists of 17 residues. Trimming at V came to 0 bases and at J to 3 bases, leaving 8 bases not matched to a gene. Germline V CDR1 and CDR2: MGHRA, YSYEKL. CDR3 sequence reads: CASSQEGGQVHNQPQHF. The CDR3 region has the DNA TGCGCCAGCAGCCAAGAAGGAGGACAGGTACACAATCAGCCCCAGCATTTT.

The chain carries TRBV15 and TRBJ2-1, with TRBD2 matching 7 bases. CDR3 length equals 13 residues. Germline-derived CDR1 and CDR2 are LNHNV and YYDKDF (reference sequence). The V and J ends lost 3 bases and 10 bases, in that order; junction bases with no gene match: 6. CDR3 sequence reads: CATSSGLDGEQFF. CDR3 DNA: TGTGCCACCAGCAGCGGACTAGACGGGGAGCAGTTCTTC. The full variable domain, completed using reference TRBV15 and TRBJ2-1, is DAMVIQNPRYQVTQFGKPVTLSCSQTLNHNVMYWYQQKSSQAPKLLFHYYDKDFNNEADTPDNFQSRRPNTSFCFLDIRSPGLGDTAMYLCATSSGLDGEQFFGPGTRLTVL.

The chain employs TRBV30 and TRBJ1-2; possibly TRBD1 for D (5 bases). CDR1 GTSNPN and CDR2 SVGIG come from the germline V gene (reference sequence). This CDR3 region has 11 residues. The V and J ends lost 0 bases and 12 bases respectively, with 11 bases between them. The CDR3 DNA follows: TGTGCCTGGAGTGTAGCAGGGATGAACACCTTC. It translates to CAWSVAGMNTF.

The gene calls are TRBV19 and TRBJ1-5; 8 positions match TRBD1. This CDR3 has 14 amino acids. Unmatched junction bases numbered 4, after V lost 5 bases and J lost 4 bases. In germline, CDR1 is LNHDA, CDR2 SQIVND (reference sequence). The DNA of the CDR3 is TGTGCCAGTAGTTGGGGACAGGATAATCAGCCCCAGCATTTT. Amino acids: CASSWGQDNQPQHF.

The chain uses TRBV7-9 and TRBJ1-1, with 9 bases aligning to TRBD1. V lost 6 bases and J lost 1; bases outside the gene matches: 6. The CDR3 runs 15 residues. Looked up from germline, CDR1 is SEHNR and CDR2 is FQNEAQ (reference sequence). The CDR3 sequence is CASSQPGQGNTEAFF. In DNA, the CDR3 is TGTGCCAGCAGTCAGCCGGGACAGGGGAACACTGAAGCTTTCTTT.

The rearrangement uses TRBV5-6 and TRBJ1-4; no firm D call. The V gene lost 4 bases and the J gene lost 2 bases, with 18 bases spanning the gap. This CDR3 is built from 17 residues. Germline CDR1 is SGHDT and CDR2 is YYEEEE. CDR3 in DNA: TGTGCCAGCAGCGTGGCGCGGGGAGAGGTCACTAATGAAAAACTGTTTTTT. Encoded protein: CASSVARGEVTNEKLFF.

The V gene is TRBV2, the J gene TRBJ1-1; D remains unclear. V was pared by 7 bases and J by 1 base, with 19 bases between. This CDR3 has 16 amino acids. The germline V gene encodes CDR1 SNHLY and CDR2 FYNNEI. CDR3 coding DNA: TGTGCCAGCATCCCGGGCAGCCAGTATGCGAACACTGAAGCTTTCTTT. Translating it yields CASIPGSQYANTEAFF. The complete variable domain, with remaining parts taken from reference TRBV2 and TRBJ1-1, reads EPEVTQTPSHQVTQMGQEVILRCVPISNHLYFYWYRQILGQKVEFLVSFYNNEISEKSEIFDDQFSVERPDGSNFTLKIRSTKLEDSAMYFCASIPGSQYANTEAFFGQGTRLTVV.